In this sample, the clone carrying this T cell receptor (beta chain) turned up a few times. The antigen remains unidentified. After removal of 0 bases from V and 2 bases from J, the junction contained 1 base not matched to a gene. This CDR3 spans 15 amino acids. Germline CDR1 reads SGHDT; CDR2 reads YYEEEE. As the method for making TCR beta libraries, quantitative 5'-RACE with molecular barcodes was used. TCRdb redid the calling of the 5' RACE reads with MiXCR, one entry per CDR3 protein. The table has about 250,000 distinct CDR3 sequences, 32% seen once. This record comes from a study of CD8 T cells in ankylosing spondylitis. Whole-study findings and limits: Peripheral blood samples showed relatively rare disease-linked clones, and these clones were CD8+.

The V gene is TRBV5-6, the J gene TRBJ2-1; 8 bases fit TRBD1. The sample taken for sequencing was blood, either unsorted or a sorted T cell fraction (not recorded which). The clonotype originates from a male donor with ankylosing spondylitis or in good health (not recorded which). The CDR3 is CASSLVGQAYNEQFF. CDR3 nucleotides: TGTGCCAGCAGCTTGGTGGGACAGGCCTACAATGAGCAGTTCTTC.